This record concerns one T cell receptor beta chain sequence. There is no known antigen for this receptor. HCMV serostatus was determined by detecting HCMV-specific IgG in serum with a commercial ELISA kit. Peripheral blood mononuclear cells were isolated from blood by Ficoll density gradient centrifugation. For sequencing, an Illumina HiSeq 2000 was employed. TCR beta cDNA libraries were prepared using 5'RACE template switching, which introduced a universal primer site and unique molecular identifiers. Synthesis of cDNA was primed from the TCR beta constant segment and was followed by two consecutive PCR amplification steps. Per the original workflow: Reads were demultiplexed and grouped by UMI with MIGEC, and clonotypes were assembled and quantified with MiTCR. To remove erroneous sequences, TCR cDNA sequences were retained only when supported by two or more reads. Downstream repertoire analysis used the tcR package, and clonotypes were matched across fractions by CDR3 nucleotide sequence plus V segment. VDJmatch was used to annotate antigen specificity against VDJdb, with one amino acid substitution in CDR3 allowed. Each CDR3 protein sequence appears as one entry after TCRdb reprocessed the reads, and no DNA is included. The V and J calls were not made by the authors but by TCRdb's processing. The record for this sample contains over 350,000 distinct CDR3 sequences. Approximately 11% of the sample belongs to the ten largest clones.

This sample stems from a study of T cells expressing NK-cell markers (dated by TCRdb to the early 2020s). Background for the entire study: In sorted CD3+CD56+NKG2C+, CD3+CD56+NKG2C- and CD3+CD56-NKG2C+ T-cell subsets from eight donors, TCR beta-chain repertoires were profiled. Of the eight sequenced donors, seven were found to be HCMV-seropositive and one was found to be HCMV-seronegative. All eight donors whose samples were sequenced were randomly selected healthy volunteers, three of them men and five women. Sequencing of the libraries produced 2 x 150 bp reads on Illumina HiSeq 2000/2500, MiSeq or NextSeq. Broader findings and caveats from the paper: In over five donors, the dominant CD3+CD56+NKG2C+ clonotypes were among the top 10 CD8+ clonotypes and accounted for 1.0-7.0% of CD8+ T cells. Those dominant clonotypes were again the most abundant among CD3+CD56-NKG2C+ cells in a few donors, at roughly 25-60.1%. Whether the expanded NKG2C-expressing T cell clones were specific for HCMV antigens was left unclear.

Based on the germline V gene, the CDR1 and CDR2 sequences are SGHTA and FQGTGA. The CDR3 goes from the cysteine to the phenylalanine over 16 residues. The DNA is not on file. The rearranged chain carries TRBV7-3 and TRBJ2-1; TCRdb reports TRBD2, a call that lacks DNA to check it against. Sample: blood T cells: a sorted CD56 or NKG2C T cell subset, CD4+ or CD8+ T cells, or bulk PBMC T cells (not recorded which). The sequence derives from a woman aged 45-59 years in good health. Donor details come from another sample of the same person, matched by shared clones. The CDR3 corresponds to CASSETGTNLHSEQFF.